These T cell receptor beta chains were read from a single sample in a study of blood T cell repertoires in COVID-19. Sequencing used immunoSEQ multiplex PCR; TCRdb keeps in-frame clones, though not all of them. The sample has some 45,000 clones; about 80% are singletons. The sequencing input was peripheral blood. The receptors derive from a man between 65 and 85 years old with acute or convalescent COVID-19. The CDR3 runs from the conserved cysteine through the conserved F or W. The order of the fields is V gene, J gene, D gene, clone size, CDR3 protein, CDR3 DNA. A D gene is named only where the DNA matches it firmly. For some rows the clone size is stated as once, few or many, or as a class when expanded; others skip it.

>TRBV9|TRBJ2-7|TRBD2|NA
CASSAGLAGGREQYF
TGTGCCAGCAGCGCGGGACTAGCGGGGGGACGGGAGCAGTACTTC
>TRBV14|TRBJ1-1|NA|few
CASSKGPLAFF
TGTGCCAGCAGCAAGGGGCCGCTTGCTTTCTTT
>TRBV6-5|TRBJ1-1|TRBD1|NA
CASSFTGGSTEAFF
TGTGCCAGCAGTTTCACAGGGGGAAGCACTGAAGCTTTCTTT
>TRBV6-5|TRBJ1-6|TRBD1|NA
CASSQQGAGSPLHF
TGTGCCAGCAGTCAACAGGGGGCGGGTTCACCCCTCCACTTT
>TRBV27|TRBJ1-5|TRBD1|NA
CASSRLDRASNQPQHF
TGTGCCAGCAGCCGCTTGGACAGGGCCAGCAATCAGCCCCAGCATTTT
>TRBV18|TRBJ1-5|TRBD1|NA
CASSPEQGNQPQHF
TGTGCCAGCTCACCAGAACAGGGGAATCAGCCCCAGCATTTT
>TRBV4-3|TRBJ1-5|NA|NA
CASSQDLGGIHQPQHF
TGCGCCAGCAGCCAAGATTTGGGGGGGATTCACCAGCCCCAGCATTTT
>TRBV28|TRBJ1-2|NA|few
CASSDIVEGYTF
TGTGCCAGCAGTGATATTGTGGAGGGCTACACCTTC
>TRBV19|TRBJ1-2|NA|NA
CASSPLETVNYGYTF
TGTGCCAGTAGTCCCCTAGAGACAGTTAACTATGGCTACACCTTC
>TRBV9|TRBJ1-2|NA|NA
CASSVAQRYGYTF
TGTGCCAGCAGCGTAGCCCAGCGCTATGGCTACACCTTC
>TRBV29-1|TRBJ2-4|NA|NA
CSAEMAARLAKNIQYF
TGCAGCGCCGAAATGGCCGCACGTCTAGCCAAAAACATTCAGTACTTC
>TRBV9|TRBJ1-2|NA|NA
CASSVGNQGNYGYTF
TGTGCCAGCAGCGTAGGAAATCAGGGTAACTATGGCTACACCTTC
>TRBV14|TRBJ2-1|TRBD2|few
CASSHPGTSGDRSSYNEQFF
TGTGCCAGCAGCCACCCCGGGACTAGCGGGGACAGGAGCTCCTACAATGAGCAGTTCTTC
>TRBV7-8|TRBJ1-5|TRBD1|NA
CASSQGQAGQPQHF
TGTGCCAGCAGCCAAGGACAGGCAGGTCAGCCCCAGCATTTT
>TRBV6-5|TRBJ2-2|TRBD2|NA
CASSSGLANTGELFF
TGTGCCAGCAGTTCGGGACTAGCGAACACCGGGGAGCTGTTTTTT
>TRBV7-8|TRBJ1-4|NA|NA
CASSLSGPMLFF
TGTGCCAGCAGTCTCAGTGGGCCAATGCTGTTTTTT
>TRBV2|TRBJ1-2|TRBD1|NA
CASSMRQGRGYTF
TGTGCCAGCAGTATGAGACAGGGTAGAGGCTACACCTTC
>TRBV27|TRBJ1-5|NA|NA
CASSLQGPNQPQHF
TGTGCCAGCAGTCTCCAGGGTCCCAATCAGCCCCAGCATTTT
>TRBV6-5|TRBJ2-1|NA|NA
CASRLQGREQFF
TGTGCCAGCAGACTCCAGGGTCGTGAGCAGTTCTTC
>TRBV11-3|TRBJ2-7|TRBD2|once
CASSNSGGNEQYF
TGTGCCAGCAGTAATAGCGGGGGCAACGAGCAGTACTTC
>TRBV4-1|TRBJ1-2|TRBD1|NA
CASSQDLGQGAVDYGYTF
TGCGCCAGCAGCCAAGATTTGGGACAGGGGGCGGTGGACTATGGCTACACCTTC
>TRBV5-1|TRBJ1-3|NA|NA
CASSATAYSGNTIYF
TGCGCCAGCAGCGCCACAGCTTACTCTGGAAACACCATATATTTT
>TRBV6-5|TRBJ2-1|NA|NA
CASSYSSFAEQFF
TGTGCCAGCAGTTACTCGAGTTTTGCTGAGCAGTTCTTC
>TRBV28|TRBJ1-2|NA|NA
CASSSLQGYTF
TGTGCCAGCAGTTCCCTTCAGGGCTACACCTTC
>TRBV19|TRBJ1-3|NA|once
CASSLSGSAGNTIYF
TGTGCCAGTAGTCTAAGCGGGAGCGCTGGAAACACCATATATTTT
>TRBV5-1|TRBJ2-6|NA|NA
CASSPTTGVISGANVLTF
TGCGCCAGCAGCCCAACGACAGGAGTCATCTCTGGGGCCAACGTCCTGACTTTC
>TRBV7-2|TRBJ2-1|TRBD2|once
CASSTSPLAGEYNEQFF
TGTGCCAGCAGCACCTCCCCACTAGCGGGGGAGTACAATGAGCAGTTCTTC
>TRBV3-1/TRBV3-2|TRBJ2-7|NA|NA
CASSQDMAGRLYEQYF
TGTGCCAGCAGCCAAGATATGGCAGGGCGTCTATACGAGCAGTACTTC
>TRBV12-3/TRBV12-4|TRBJ2-5|NA|NA
CASRSGKETQYF
TGTGCCAGCAGGAGCGGTAAAGAGACCCAGTACTTC
>TRBV18|TRBJ2-2|NA|NA
CASSPKQVTNTGELFF
TGTGCCAGCTCACCGAAACAGGTGACGAACACCGGGGAGCTGTTTTTT
>TRBV27|TRBJ1-3|TRBD1|NA
CASSLNGQGRRNTIYF
TGTGCCAGCAGTTTGAATGGACAGGGACGAAGAAACACCATATATTTT
>TRBV15|TRBJ2-7|NA|NA
CATSREQGLAQSYEQYF
TGTGCCACCAGCAGAGAACAGGGGCTAGCGCAGTCCTACGAGCAGTACTTC
>TRBV19|TRBJ2-7|NA|NA
CASKISDSSYEQYF
TGTGCCAGTAAGATCTCGGACAGCTCCTACGAGCAGTACTTC
>TRBV10-2|TRBJ1-1|NA|NA
CASSNPGQNTEAFF
TGCGCCAGCAGTAATCCTGGACAGAACACTGAAGCTTTCTTT
>TRBV28|TRBJ1-3|TRBD1|NA
CASSLGTVSGNTIYF
TGTGCCAGCAGTTTGGGGACAGTCTCTGGAAACACCATATATTTT
>TRBV6-2/TRBV6-3|TRBJ2-4|TRBD1|NA
CASSYGTGGLKAKNIQYF
TGTGCCAGCAGTTATGGGACAGGGGGTTTAAAAGCCAAAAACATTCAGTACTTC
>TRBV15|TRBJ1-1|NA|NA
CATSRDQTGNTEAFF
TGTGCCACCAGCAGAGATCAGACAGGGAACACTGAAGCTTTCTTT
>TRBV7-9|TRBJ2-3|TRBD2|NA
CASSPGLAGVLVTDTQYF
TGTGCCAGCAGCCCGGGACTAGCGGGGGTGCTTGTCACAGATACGCAGTATTTT
>TRBV5-1|TRBJ2-1|TRBD1|NA
CASSLWTGPNEQFF
TGCGCCAGCAGCTTGTGGACAGGGCCCAATGAGCAGTTCTTC
>TRBV19|TRBJ2-1|TRBD1|NA
CASRTGGSEQFF
TGTGCCAGTAGGACAGGGGGCTCTGAGCAGTTCTTC